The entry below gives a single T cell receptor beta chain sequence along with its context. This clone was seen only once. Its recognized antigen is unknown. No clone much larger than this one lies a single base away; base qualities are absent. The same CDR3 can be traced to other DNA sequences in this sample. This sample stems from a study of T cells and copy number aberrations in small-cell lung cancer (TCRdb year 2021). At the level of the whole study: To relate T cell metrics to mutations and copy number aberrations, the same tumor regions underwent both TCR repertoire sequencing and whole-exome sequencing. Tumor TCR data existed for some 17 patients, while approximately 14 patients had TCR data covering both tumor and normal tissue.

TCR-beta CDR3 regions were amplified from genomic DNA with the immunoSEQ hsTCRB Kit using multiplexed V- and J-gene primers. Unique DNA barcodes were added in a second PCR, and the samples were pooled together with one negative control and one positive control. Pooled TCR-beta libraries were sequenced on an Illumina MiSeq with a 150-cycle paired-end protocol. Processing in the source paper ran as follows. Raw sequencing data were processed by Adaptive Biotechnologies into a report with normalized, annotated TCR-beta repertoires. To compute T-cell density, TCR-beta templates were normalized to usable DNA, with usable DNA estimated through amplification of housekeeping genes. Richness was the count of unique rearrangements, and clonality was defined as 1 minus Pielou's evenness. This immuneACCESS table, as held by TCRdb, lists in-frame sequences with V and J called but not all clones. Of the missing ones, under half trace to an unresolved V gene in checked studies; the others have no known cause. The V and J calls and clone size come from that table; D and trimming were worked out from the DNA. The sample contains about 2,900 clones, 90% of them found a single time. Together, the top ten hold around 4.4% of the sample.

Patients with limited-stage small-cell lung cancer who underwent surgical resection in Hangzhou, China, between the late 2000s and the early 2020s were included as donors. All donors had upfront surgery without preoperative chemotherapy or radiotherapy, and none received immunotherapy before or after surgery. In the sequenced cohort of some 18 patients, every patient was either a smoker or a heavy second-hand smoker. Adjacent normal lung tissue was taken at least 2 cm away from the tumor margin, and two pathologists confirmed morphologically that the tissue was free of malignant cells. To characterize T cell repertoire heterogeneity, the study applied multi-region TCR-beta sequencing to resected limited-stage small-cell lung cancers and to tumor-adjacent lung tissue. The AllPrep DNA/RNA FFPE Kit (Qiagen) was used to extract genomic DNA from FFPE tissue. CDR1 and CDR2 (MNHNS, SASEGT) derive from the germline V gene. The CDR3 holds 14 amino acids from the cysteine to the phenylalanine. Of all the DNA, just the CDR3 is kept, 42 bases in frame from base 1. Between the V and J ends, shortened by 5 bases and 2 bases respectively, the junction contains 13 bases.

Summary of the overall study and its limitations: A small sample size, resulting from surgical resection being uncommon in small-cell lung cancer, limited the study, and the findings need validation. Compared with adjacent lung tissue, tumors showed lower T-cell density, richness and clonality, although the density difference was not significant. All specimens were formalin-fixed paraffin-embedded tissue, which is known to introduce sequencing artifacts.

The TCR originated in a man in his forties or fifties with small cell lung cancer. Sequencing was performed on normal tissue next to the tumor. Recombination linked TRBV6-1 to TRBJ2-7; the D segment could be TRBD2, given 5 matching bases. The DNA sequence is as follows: TGTGCCAGCAGTAGCGGTGGACGGCCCTACGAGCAGTACTTC. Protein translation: CASSSGGRPYEQYF.